Below, 14 T cell receptor beta chains from the same sample are listed, as sequenced in a study of shared clonotypes between healthy human individuals. This table comes from immunoSEQ multiplex PCR, and its TCRdb copy is limited to in-frame clones, with some not included. In the table there are some 2,500,000 clones, 90% to 95% of which are singletons. Sequencing was carried out using naive CD4+ T cells from PBMCs. As to subset: CD45RA+ positively selected. The receptors shown here come from a man younger than 35 in good health. Some clones in this sample may be carry-over from other donors' samples.

This chain links TRBV18 with TRBJ2-7, with D uncertain. This CDR3 is built from 16 residues. CDR1 is KGHSH and CDR2 is LQKENI in the germline V gene. V lost 6 bases and J lost 2, with 20 bases in between. DNA of the CDR3: TGTGCCAGCTCCTTTACCACCCCCGATTCGGCCTACGAGCAGTACTTC. This encodes CASSFTTPDSAYEQYF.

This clone showed up just once. The chain has TRBV18 and TRBJ2-1; TRBD2 matches 7 bases. In germline, CDR1 is KGHSH, CDR2 LQKENI. The CDR3 is 16 amino acids. V lost 2 bases to trimming and J lost 0 bases; unmatched junction nucleotides: 4. The CDR3 spells CASSPFAGDSYNEQFF. The DNA of the CDR3 is TGTGCCAGCTCACCATTTGCGGGAGACTCCTACAATGAGCAGTTCTTC.

The CDR3 loop reads CAGPDSVADTQYF. The CDR3 nucleotides are TGTGCCGGACCGGACAGCGTCGCAGATACGCAGTATTTT. V and J are TRBV5-8 and TRBJ2-3; perhaps TRBD1 as D (6 bases). The germline V and J ends were trimmed by 10 bases and 4 bases, with 16 bases remaining between them. Germline loops: CDR1 SGHTS, CDR2 YDEGEE. The CDR3 runs to 13 residues.

This CDR3 is CALRGGRARNEQFF. The CDR3 bases are TGTGCCCTGAGGGGCGGGAGGGCTAGGAATGAGCAGTTCTTC. The rearrangement joins TRBV30 to TRBJ2-1, with 9 bases that match TRBD2. The CDR3 consists of 14 residues. The V gene's germline CDR1 is GTSNPN and CDR2 SVGIG (reference sequence). V lost 8 bases to trimming and J lost 7 bases; unmatched junction nucleotides: 12.

This clone occurred a few times. Other DNA sequences in the sample encode the same CDR3. The chain has TRBV28 and TRBJ1-1; unclear D gene. The germline V gene encodes CDR1 MDHEN and CDR2 SYDVKM. The ends were cut back, 4 bases at V and 8 bases at J, with 11 bases in the middle. The length of the CDR3 is 12 residues. DNA for the CDR3: TGTGCCAGCAGTTCCTCGTTGCTAGAAGCTTTCTTT. Its translation: CASSSSLLEAFF. The full variable domain, with the rest looked up from reference TRBV28 and TRBJ1-1, is DVKVTQSSRYLVKRTGEKVFLECVQDMDHENMFWYRQDPGLGLRLIYFSYDVKMKEKGDIPEGYSVSREKKERFSLILESASTNQTSMYLCASSSSLLEAFFGQGTRLTVV.

The V and J genes are TRBV5-1 and TRBJ2-3; a weak D match, TRBD2 (6 bases). The ends were cut back, 4 bases at V and 0 bases at J, with 12 bases in the middle. Germline assignment: CDR1 SGHRS and CDR2 YFSETQ. The CDR3 sequence is 15 residues long. For the CDR3, the DNA is TGCGCCAGCAGCCTCCGGGCGGGAAGCACAGATACGCAGTATTTT. Protein product: CASSLRAGSTDTQYF.

Worth noting for this clone: Within the sample, other DNA sequences also encode this same CDR3. This sequence joins TRBV29-1 and TRBJ1-4; no clear D. V was trimmed by 4 bases and J by 5 bases, leaving 8 bases between them. CDR3 length: 12 residues. Germline V gives CDR1 SQVTM, CDR2 ANQGSEA. The CDR3 loop reads CSVGSGNEKLFF. The CDR3 coding sequence is TGCAGCGTTGGGTCTGGGAATGAAAAACTGTTTTTT.

This clone was seen only once. The chain is built from TRBV7-6 and TRBJ1-1; no clear D. This CDR3 spans 13 amino acids. Germline CDR1 reads SGHVS; CDR2 reads FNYEAQ. Trimming left V 5 bases short and J 4 bases short, with 11 bases between. The CDR3: CASSQPGFTEAFF. As DNA, the CDR3 is TGTGCCAGCAGCCAGCCCGGGTTCACTGAAGCTTTCTTT. The whole variable domain, filled in from reference TRBV7-6 and TRBJ1-1, reads GAGVSQSPRYKVTKRGQDVALRCDPISGHVSLYWYRQALGQGPEFLTYFNYEAQQDKSGLPNDRFSAERPEGSISTLTIQRTEQRDSAMYRCASSQPGFTEAFFGQGTRLTVV.

The chain's CDR3 is CASRGDRGPQDTQYF. CDR3 in DNA: TGTGCCAGCAGGGGGGACAGGGGTCCCCAGGATACGCAGTATTTT. This chain links TRBV28 with TRBJ2-3; 10 nucleotides match TRBD1. The CDR3 loop spans 15 amino acids. Germline trimming cut 6 bases from V and 6 bases from J; bases unmatched to any gene: 9. CDR1 MDHEN and CDR2 SYDVKM come from the germline V gene. Drawing the rest from reference TRBV28 and TRBJ2-3, the complete variable domain is DVKVTQSSRYLVKRTGEKVFLECVQDMDHENMFWYRQDPGLGLRLIYFSYDVKMKEKGDIPEGYSVSREKKERFSLILESASTNQTSMYLCASRGDRGPQDTQYFGPGTRLTVL.

The V call is TRBV5-4, the J call TRBJ2-2; TRBD2 is a possible D gene (5 bases). The CDR3 contains 17 residues. CDR1 is SGHNT, CDR2 YYREEE, per germline (reference sequence). V lost 3 bases and J 0 bases, leaving 15 bases between the germline ends. CDR3 amino acids: CASSSERLLTNTGELFF. The CDR3 DNA reads as TGTGCCAGCAGCTCTGAGCGGCTTCTGACGAACACCGGGGAGCTGTTTTTT.

The rearrangement joins TRBV28 to TRBJ2-1, with 9 nucleotides matching TRBD2. The J segment lost 9 bases and the V segment lost 5 bases, leaving 14 bases of the junction unmatched. The CDR3 spans 16 residues. Per germline, CDR1 MDHEN and CDR2 SYDVKM. CDR3: CASSARGLWREGEQFF. DNA for the CDR3: TGTGCCAGCAGTGCCCGGGGGTTATGGCGGGAGGGTGAGCAGTTCTTC.

This chain uses TRBV28 with TRBJ2-7; a possible D gene is TRBD2 (5 bases). The V end was cut by 5 bases, the J end by 4 bases, with 18 bases between. The germline CDR1 and CDR2 sequences are MDHEN and SYDVKM. The CDR3 has 15 residues. This CDR3 is CASSPTHRDVYEQYF. The CDR3 region has the DNA TGTGCCAGCAGTCCCACACATCGGGATGTTTACGAGCAGTACTTC.

To note about this clone: In the same sample, other DNA sequences code for this CDR3. This chain links TRBV7-2 with TRBJ2-5, with unresolved D. V shed 2 bases and J shed 1 base, with 2 bases lying between them. The V gene's germline CDR1 is SGHTA and CDR2 FQGNSA. The CDR3 sequence is 12 residues long. CDR3 nucleotides: TGTGCCAGCAGCTTACTCCAAGAGACCCAGTACTTC. Amino acids: CASSLLQETQYF.

For this clone: Other DNA variants within this sample encode the same CDR3. This chain joins TRBV7-2 and TRBJ2-1; the match to TRBD1 covers 7 bases. In germline, CDR1 is SGHTA, CDR2 FQGNSA. The CDR3 totals 15 residues. Trimming removed 1 base from V and 3 bases from J; junction bases left unmatched: 3. The CDR3 DNA sequence: TGTGCCAGCAGCTTAGGGTCAGGGGGCTACAATGAGCAGTTCTTC. Protein product: CASSLGSGGYNEQFF.